This TCR beta chain was identified during a study of control samples from healthy donors and cancer patients. Profiled with immunoSEQ multiplex PCR; TCRdb holds only in-frame clones, not every one. The sample contains roughly 200,000 clones, approximately 92% of which appear only once. V was pared by 2 bases and J by 2 bases, with 13 bases between. Germline values: CDR1 SEHNR, CDR2 FQNEAQ (reference sequence). There are 15 residues in the CDR3. The clonotype comes from a man aged 18 to 30 in good health. The chain combines TRBV7-9 with TRBJ2-7, with TRBD2 as a possible D gene (7 bases). The sample taken for sequencing was blood. The chain's CDR3 is CASSLRGGTPYEQYF. The CDR3 DNA is TGTGCCAGCAGCTTAAGGGGGGGGACCCCCTACGAGCAGTACTTC. Using reference TRBV7-9 and TRBJ2-7 for the parts outside the CDR3, the full variable domain is DTGVSQNPRHKITKRGQNVTFRCDPISEHNRLYWYRQTLGQGPEFLTYFQNEAQLEKSRLLSDRFSAERPKGSFSTLEIQRTEQGDSAMYLCASSLRGGTPYEQYFGPGTRLTVT.